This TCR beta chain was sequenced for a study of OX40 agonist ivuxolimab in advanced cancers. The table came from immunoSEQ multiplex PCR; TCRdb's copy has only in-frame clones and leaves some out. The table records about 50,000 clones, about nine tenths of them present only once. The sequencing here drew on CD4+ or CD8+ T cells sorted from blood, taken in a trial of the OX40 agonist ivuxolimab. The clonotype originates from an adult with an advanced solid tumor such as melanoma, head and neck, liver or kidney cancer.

The CDR3 loop reads CASSYVRTGGGYGYTF. The CDR3 coding sequence is TGTGCCAGCAGTTACGTCCGGACAGGGGGCGGGTATGGCTACACCTTC. The chain employs TRBV6-5 and TRBJ1-2; 11 nucleotides align to TRBD1. Germline CDR1 is MNHEY and CDR2 is SVGAGI. With 2 bases clipped from V and 5 bases from J, the junction kept 7 bases outside the gene matches. The CDR3 spans 16 residues.